This entry describes one TCR beta chain. Germline V gene sequence: CDR1 SGHNT, CDR2 YYREEE (reference sequence). V trimming: 3 bases; J trimming: 5 bases; junction bases outside the gene matches: 10. The CDR3 spans 15 residues. Sequenced by immunoSEQ multiplex PCR; TCRdb stores in-frame clones only, minus some. This sample has 100,000 to 150,000 clones, with about nine tenths found just once. The record originates from a study of control samples from healthy donors and cancer patients. V gene TRBV5-4 combines with J gene TRBJ2-5; 7 positions match TRBD1. Input material: PBMCs. The TCR comes from a man aged 50 to 60 with head and neck cancer. The CDR3, as DNA: TGTGCCAGCAGCTCCCGGGACAGTAGAATGGAGACCCAGTACTTC. It is translated as CASSSRDSRMETQYF.